These 20 T cell receptor beta chains came from one sample sequenced in a study of T cell responses to AZD1222 COVID-19 vaccine (dated by TCRdb to 2020 to 2023). The intended sense of this specimen's time point label: about 28 days (+/-7) after the second vaccine dose. Preparation of the library involved the immunoSEQ multiplex PCR assay. Here the immuneACCESS table is served through TCRdb, limited to in-frame sequences with V and J called. Missing clones are a known gap in these copies; in checked studies unresolved V genes cover under half, and the rest lacks a known reason. This sample holds 45,000 to 50,000 clones; about 88% were observed only once. The ten largest account for approximately 5% of the sample. The sequenced sample was peripheral blood, obtained 28 days after the second AZD1222 dose. The origin of the receptors is an adult who received the AZD1222 COVID-19 vaccine.

The chain joins TRBV7-9 to TRBJ2-7; D gene uncertain. V shed 5 bases and J shed 0 bases, with 5 bases lying between them. This CDR3 has 12 amino acids. The germline CDR1 and CDR2 sequences are SEHNR and FQNEAQ (reference sequence). The chain's CDR3 is CASSPSSYEQYF. The CDR3 bases are TGTGCCAGCAGCCCGAGCTCCTACGAGCAGTACTTC.

The V and J genes are TRBV9 and TRBJ1-5; 8 positions agree with TRBD1. Germline trimming cut 0 bases from V and 7 bases from J; bases unmatched to any gene: 6. The CDR3 length is 15 residues. Germline V CDR1 and CDR2: SGDLS, YYNGEE. CDR3 sequence: CASSVGGQGPQPQHF. The CDR3 DNA sequence: TGTGCCAGCAGCGTAGGAGGACAGGGCCCCCAGCCCCAGCATTTT.

This clone was detected once. The V and J genes are TRBV3-1 (or the pseudogene TRBV3-2) and TRBJ2-7, with 13 bases aligning to TRBD2. The CDR3 contains 16 residues. Per the germline V gene, CDR1 is LGHDT and CDR2 is YNNKEL (reference sequence). J gave up 2 bases and V 3 bases, and 4 bases lay outside the gene matches. The CDR3 protein is CASSQWTSGSPYEQYF. DNA for the CDR3: TGTGCCAGCAGCCAGTGGACTAGCGGGAGTCCCTACGAGCAGTACTTC.

V usage is TRBV5-1 and J usage is TRBJ2-1, with 8 nucleotides matching TRBD1. The V and J ends lost 9 bases and 3 bases, in that order; junction bases with no gene match: 5. The germline CDR1 and CDR2 sequences are SGHRS and YFSETQ. This CDR3 is 13 amino acids long. CDR3 sequence: CAIPGQVYNEQFF. Written as DNA, the CDR3 is TGCGCCATCCCGGGACAGGTCTACAATGAGCAGTTCTTC.

This chain uses TRBV5-6 with TRBJ2-7; 9 bases match TRBD1. V was clipped by 2 bases and J by 3 bases; unmatched bases: 3. The CDR3 is 14 amino acids. Germline assignment: CDR1 SGHDT and CDR2 YYEEEE. The CDR3 DNA is TGTGCCAGCAGCTTTGGGACAGGGATCTACGAGCAGTACTTC. Its protein is CASSFGTGIYEQYF.

The count of this clone is one. The J gene is TRBJ1-3, the V gene TRBV14; 7 bases map to TRBD1. The V segment lost 0 bases and the J segment 3 bases; nucleotides outside the gene matches: 5. Germline values: CDR1 SGHDN, CDR2 FVKESK. This CDR3 has 16 residues. The CDR3 region has the DNA TGTGCCAGCAGCCAAGATGCGACAGGGTTTGGAAACACCATATATTTT. It yields the protein CASSQDATGFGNTIYF.

This clone came up once. This rearrangement joins TRBV27 to TRBJ2-1, with D possibly being TRBD1 (6 bases). Trimming pared 3 bases from V and 5 bases from J, leaving 11 bases between. The germline V gene has CDR1 MNHEY and CDR2 SMNVEV (reference sequence). CDR3 length: 14 amino acids. The CDR3 DNA reads as TGTGCCAGCAGTTTTAGGACAGACAACAATGAGCAGTTCTTC. Amino acid sequence: CASSFRTDNNEQFF.

The chain employs TRBV5-5 and TRBJ1-2, with D possibly matching TRBD1 (5 bases). From germline, CDR1 is SGHKS and CDR2 YYEKEE (reference sequence). The CDR3 sequence is 14 residues long. V was trimmed by 4 bases and J by 5 bases, leaving 15 bases between them. The CDR3: CASSPGAERYGYTF. As DNA, the CDR3 is TGTGCCAGCAGCCCCGGGGCCGAACGTTATGGCTACACCTTC. Together with reference TRBV5-5 and TRBJ1-2, the CDR3 gives the full variable domain: DAGVTQSPTHLIKTRGQQVTLRCSPISGHKSVSWYQQVLGQGPQFIFQYYEKEERGRGNFPDRFSARQFPNYSSELNVNALLLGDSALYLCASSPGAERYGYTFGSGTRLTVV.

The chain carries TRBV7-2 and TRBJ2-1; D not resolved. CDR1 is SGHTA, CDR2 FQGNSA, per germline. The V gene lost 5 bases and the J gene lost 6 bases, with 11 bases spanning the gap. This CDR3 has 13 residues. The CDR3 DNA follows: TGTGCCAGCAGCACACGAAGAACCAATGAGCAGTTCTTC. Protein product: CASSTRRTNEQFF.

The chain recombines TRBV27 with TRBJ1-1; no clear D. The V and J ends lost 4 bases and 3 bases respectively, with 15 bases between them. This CDR3 region has 15 residues. The germline gives CDR1 MNHEY, CDR2 SMNVEV (reference sequence). DNA for the CDR3: TGTGCCAGCAGTTCCACCGGAGCTGGGGACACTGAAGCTTTCTTT. Amino acids: CASSSTGAGDTEAFF.

The chain recombines TRBV4-2 with TRBJ1-2, with D unclear. V was trimmed by 0 bases and J by 0 bases, leaving 5 bases between them. Germline V gives CDR1 LGHNA, CDR2 YNFKEQ. The CDR3 loop spans 14 amino acids. The CDR3 region has the DNA TGTGCCAGCAGCCAAGATACGGCTAACTATGGCTACACCTTC. It yields the protein CASSQDTANYGYTF.

This clone appeared a single time. The V call is TRBV3-1 (or the pseudogene TRBV3-2), the J call TRBJ1-5; no reliable D call. The CDR3 totals 12 residues. The germline CDR1 and CDR2 sequences are LGHDT and YNNKEL (reference sequence). The germline V and J ends were trimmed by 4 bases and 9 bases, with 10 bases remaining between them. CDR3 region: CASSLEGRPQHF. DNA of the CDR3: TGTGCCAGCAGCCTCGAAGGTAGGCCCCAGCATTTT.

The chain combines TRBV27 with TRBJ2-1; 11 bases match TRBD1. Germline assignment: CDR1 MNHEY and CDR2 SMNVEV (reference sequence). Trimming took 6 bases from V and 7 from J; bases not matched to a gene: 17. The CDR3 runs to 18 residues. DNA of the CDR3: TGTGCCAGCAGCTTTACCCCCCATTGGACAGGGGGCGGAAATGAGCAGTTCTTC. Protein product: CASSFTPHWTGGGNEQFF.

The chain couples TRBV3-1 (or the pseudogene TRBV3-2) to TRBJ2-1; 15 nucleotides agree with TRBD2. The J segment lost 9 bases and the V segment lost 4 bases, leaving 4 bases of the junction unmatched. Germline assignment: CDR1 LGHDT and CDR2 YNNKEL (reference sequence). CDR3 size: 15 residues. CDR3 coding DNA: TGTGCCAGCAGCCGCGGACTAGCGGGGGGGAGTGAGCAGTTCTTC. As protein: CASSRGLAGGSEQFF.

CDR3 sequence (DNA): TGTGCCAGCAGTCCCGGGACAGGGGGCTCTTACTATGGCTACACCTTC. This encodes CASSPGTGGSYYGYTF. The rearrangement uses TRBV6-2 or TRBV6-3 and TRBJ1-2, with 12 bases identical to TRBD1. J was trimmed by 3 bases and V by 5 bases; bases with no gene match: 7. The V gene's germline CDR1 is MNHEY and CDR2 SVGEGT. The CDR3 is made up of 16 amino acids.

The chain is built from TRBV4-3 and TRBJ2-7; D tentatively fits TRBD1 or TRBD2 (5 bases each). CDR1 and CDR2 (germline): LGHNA, YSLEER. This CDR3 is 16 amino acids long. Trimming removed 0 bases at V and 0 bases at J, with 12 bases between. CDR3 in DNA: TGCGCCAGCAGCCAAGATTGGTCAGGGAGCTCCTACGAGCAGTACTTC. This translates into CASSQDWSGSSYEQYF.

The chain joins TRBV4-1 to TRBJ2-7; the match to TRBD2 covers 8 bases. CDR3 size: 16 residues. Germline CDR1 is MGHRA and CDR2 is YSYEKL. V gave up 4 bases and J gave up 5 bases; unmatched junction bases: 13. CDR3 in DNA: TGCGCCAGCAGCCCCCGAGCGGGAGATCCCGTCCACGAGCAGTACTTC. This sequence encodes CASSPRAGDPVHEQYF.

The chain uses TRBV6-6 and TRBJ1-2; tentative D call: TRBD1 (5 bases). The CDR3 contains 16 residues. V gave up 6 bases and J gave up 5 bases, with 22 bases separating them. CDR1 and CDR2 from the germline V gene are MNHNY and SVGAGI (reference sequence). The CDR3 nucleotides read TGTGCCAGCAGCATCCCACCGGGACTATACGTTTATGGCTACACCTTC. Its protein is CASSIPPGLYVYGYTF.

This chain joins TRBV7-2 and TRBJ2-3, with TRBD2 matching over 11 bases. The germline CDR1 and CDR2 sequences are SGHTA and FQGNSA. Losses at the gene ends were 5 bases for V and 2 bases for J; bases not matched to a gene: 6. The length of the CDR3 is 16 residues. This CDR3 reads CASSVGTSGSTDTQYF. The CDR3, as DNA: TGTGCCAGCAGCGTAGGGACTAGCGGATCCACAGATACGCAGTATTTT. The full variable domain, its missing parts supplied by reference TRBV7-2 and TRBJ2-3, is GAGVSQSPSNKVTEKGKDVELRCDPISGHTALYWYRQSLGQGLEFLIYFQGNSAPDKSGLPSDRFSAERTGGSVSTLTIQRTQQEDSAVYLCASSVGTSGSTDTQYFGPGTRLTVL.

V and J are TRBV28 and TRBJ2-7; 10 nucleotides match TRBD2. Germline lookup yields CDR1 MDHEN and CDR2 SYDVKM. The CDR3 spans 16 residues. V was clipped by 5 bases and J by 6 bases; unmatched bases: 13. CDR3 nucleotides: TGTGCCAGCAGTCACCCCGGACTAGCGGCAAATCGCGAGCAGTACTTC. Its protein is CASSHPGLAANREQYF.